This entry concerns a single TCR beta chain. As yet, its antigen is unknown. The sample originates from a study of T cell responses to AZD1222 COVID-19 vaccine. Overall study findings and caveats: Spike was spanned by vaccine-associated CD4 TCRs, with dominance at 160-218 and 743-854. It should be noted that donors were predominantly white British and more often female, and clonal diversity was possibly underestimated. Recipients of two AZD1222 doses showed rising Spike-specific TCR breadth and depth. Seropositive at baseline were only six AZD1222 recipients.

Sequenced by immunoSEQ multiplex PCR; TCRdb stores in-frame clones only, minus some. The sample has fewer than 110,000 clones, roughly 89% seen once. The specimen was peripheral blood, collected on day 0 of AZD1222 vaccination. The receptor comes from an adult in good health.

The DNA of the CDR3 is TGTGCCAGCAGTTTCACGACTAGCGGGCCCCAAGAGACCCAGTACTTC. This gives the protein CASSFTTSGPQETQYF. This chain joins TRBV28 and TRBJ2-5, with 10 positions matching TRBD2. Germline V gene sequence: CDR1 MDHEN, CDR2 SYDVKM. The J segment lost 1 base and the V segment lost 3 bases, leaving 5 bases of the junction unmatched. The CDR3 is 16 amino acids.